Below, one TCR beta chain is given with its context. V lost 0 bases and J 2 bases, leaving 11 bases between the germline ends. The CDR3 is 16 amino acids. The germline gives CDR1 MNHEY, CDR2 SMNVEV (reference sequence). Combining a sample-barcoded 5' primer with a J-beta primer mix, a second PCR ran for 7 to 11 cycles. Each of the cDNA molecules was tagged by a template-switch adaptor with 12 random nucleotides. TCRdb re-called the 5' RACE reads through MiXCR, storing one row per CDR3 protein. Here the sample spans 500,000 to 650,000 distinct CDR3 sequences, 25% to 35% being singletons. The entry originates in a study of blood T cells in healthy people across ages. The people who gave samples were healthy Caucasians from Russia, aged roughly 6 to 90. This sample also belongs to another study, concerning T cells of mothers and their children. Turning to that study: Donation involved a few healthy Caucasian mothers and the six children that they had. Using around 1.5 ug per 15 ul, all extracted RNA underwent cDNA synthesis.

Sequencing was carried out using blood. The chain joins TRBV27 to TRBJ2-1; D is possibly TRBD1 or TRBD2 (5 bases each). The sequence was obtained from a boy between 2 and 10 years old in good health. The CDR3 loop reads CASSLSRGVTYNEQFF. DNA of the CDR3: TGTGCCAGCAGTTTATCAAGAGGGGTGACCTACAATGAGCAGTTCTTC.